The rows below give T cell receptor beta chains drawn from one sample of a study of blood T cell repertoires in COVID-19. Only in-frame clones appear in the TCRdb table, and some are missing; sequencing was by immunoSEQ multiplex PCR. The sample contains 300,000 or so clones, roughly 90% of which appear only once. Input material: peripheral blood. These receptors were obtained from a woman aged 25-40 years with COVID-19, enrolled during active disease. Both conserved end residues are part of each CDR3. The D gene is left open where the match is weak. Clone size is stated in some rows and not others, as once, few, many or a class when expanded.

TRBJ2-7 | TRBV27 | NA | NA | CASSLGGGTYEQYF | TGTGCCAGCAGTTTAGGCGGCGGAACCTACGAGCAGTACTTC
TRBJ1-3 | TRBV6-5 | NA | NA | CASTTGQHGNTIYF | TGTGCCAGCACTACGGGACAACACGGAAACACCATATATTTT
TRBJ1-2 | TRBV19 | TRBD1 | NA | CASSIQTGDLYGYTF | TGTGCCAGTAGTATCCAGACAGGGGACCTCTATGGCTACACCTTC
TRBJ1-1 | TRBV4-1 | TRBD1 | NA | CASSQMTGVNTEAFF | TGCGCCAGCAGCCAAATGACAGGGGTTAACACTGAAGCTTTCTTT
TRBJ1-1 | TRBV5-8 | NA | NA | CASSLLPREIGAFF | TGTGCCAGCAGCTTGCTCCCGAGGGAAATTGGAGCTTTCTTT
TRBJ1-1 | TRBV28 | NA | NA | CASSLQVGADEAFF | TGTGCCAGCAGTTTACAAGTGGGAGCTGATGAAGCTTTCTTT
TRBJ2-7 | TRBV5-1 | TRBD1 | NA | CASSLVGTAYEQYF | TGCGCCAGCAGCTTGGTCGGGACAGCCTACGAGCAGTACTTC
TRBJ2-3 | TRBV11-2 | TRBD2 | NA | CASSLMSGRVTDTQYF | TGTGCCAGCAGCTTAATGAGCGGGAGGGTCACAGATACGCAGTATTTT
TRBJ1-1 | TRBV25-1 | TRBD1 | few | CASTGQEYTEAFF | TGTGCCAGCACGGGACAGGAATACACTGAAGCTTTCTTT
TRBJ2-5 | TRBV5-5 | NA | NA | CASSLGGGMGETQYF | TGTGCCAGCAGCTTGGGAGGGGGAATGGGAGAGACCCAGTACTTC
TRBJ1-2 | TRBV19 | TRBD1 | NA | CASSTRTGQYGYTF | TGTGCCAGTAGTACCCGGACAGGGCAATATGGCTACACCTTC
TRBJ1-3 | TRBV7-3 | TRBD1 | NA | CASSFPGQNSLGGNTIYF | TGTGCCAGCAGCTTCCCGGGACAGAACTCGTTGGGTGGAAACACCATATATTTT
TRBJ2-7 | TRBV6-5 | NA | NA | CASSSLDMGILEQYF | TGTGCCAGCAGTTCCTTGGACATGGGAATCCTCGAGCAGTACTTC
TRBJ1-1 | TRBV27 | NA | NA | CASSLSRPGGSEAFF | TGTGCCAGCAGTTTGAGCCGTCCAGGAGGGTCTGAAGCTTTCTTT
TRBJ1-5 | TRBV7-9 | NA | NA | CASSLGESNQPQHF | TGTGCCAGCAGCTTAGGCGAGAGCAATCAGCCCCAGCATTTT
TRBJ1-1 | TRBV19 | TRBD1 | NA | CASSIDGGGKAFF | TGTGCCAGTAGTATAGATGGAGGGGGCAAAGCTTTCTTT
TRBJ2-2 | TRBV2 | NA | NA | CASSGPLAAGELFF | TGTGCCAGCAGTGGTCCACTAGCTGCCGGGGAGCTGTTTTTT
TRBJ2-4 | TRBV2 | NA | NA | CASRPGQKAGWGWPKNIQYF | TGTGCCAGCAGACCCGGGCAGAAAGCGGGTTGGGGTTGGCCCAAAAACATTCAGTACTTC
TRBJ2-7 | TRBV28 | NA | NA | CASSLSGQPYEQYF | TGTGCCAGCAGTTTATCCGGACAGCCCTACGAGCAGTACTTC
TRBJ2-7 | TRBV19 | NA | NA | CASSSTRGGEQYF | TGTGCCAGTAGTAGTACCAGGGGCGGCGAGCAGTACTTC
TRBJ2-7 | TRBV3-1/TRBV3-2 | TRBD2 | NA | CASSLELAGANEQYF | TGTGCCAGCAGCCTCGAATTAGCGGGAGCGAACGAGCAGTACTTC
TRBJ1-2 | TRBV20-1 | NA | NA | CSARDQRGYTF | TGCAGTGCTAGAGACCAGCGTGGCTACACCTTC
TRBJ1-1 | TRBV6-6 | NA | NA | CASCYPTGTEAFF | TGTGCCAGCTGCTATCCGACAGGCACTGAAGCTTTCTTT
TRBJ2-7 | TRBV5-1 | NA | NA | CASSSDWVSYEQYF | TGCGCCAGCAGCTCAGACTGGGTTTCCTACGAGCAGTACTTC
TRBJ1-2 | TRBV28 | NA | NA | CASSLQGHYGYTF | TGTGCCAGCAGTCTACAGGGTCACTATGGCTACACCTTC
TRBJ2-7 | TRBV29-1 | TRBD1 | NA | CSVEAGTGSGEQYF | TGCAGCGTTGAAGCCGGGACAGGATCGGGGGAGCAGTACTTC
TRBJ2-7 | TRBV29-1 | NA | once | CSVEVLEGVRTYEQYF | TGCAGCGTTGAAGTCCTTGAGGGGGTAAGAACCTACGAGCAGTACTTC
TRBJ2-2 | TRBV27 | TRBD2 | NA | CASKTSGRGELFF | TGTGCCAGCAAGACTAGCGGGAGAGGGGAGCTGTTTTTT
TRBJ1-6 | TRBV27 | NA | NA | CASSLSARLSPNSPLHF | TGTGCCAGCAGTTTATCGGCCCGACTCAGTCCTAATTCACCCCTCCACTTT
TRBJ1-2 | TRBV11-2 | TRBD1 | NA | CASSFVGTGGAHYGYTF | TGTGCCAGCAGCTTCGTCGGGACAGGGGGCGCCCACTATGGCTACACCTTC
TRBJ2-7 | TRBV28 | NA | NA | CASSFRGGTYEQYF | TGTGCCAGCAGTTTTCGCGGGGGCACCTACGAGCAGTACTTC
TRBJ1-4 | TRBV3-1/TRBV3-2 | NA | NA | CASSQRGRESPNEKLFF | TGTGCCAGCAGCCAAAGGGGCCGGGAGTCGCCTAATGAAAAACTGTTTTTT
TRBJ2-1 | TRBV5-4 | NA | NA | CASSSGLVGGEQFF | TGTGCCAGCAGCTCCGGACTAGTAGGGGGTGAGCAGTTCTTC
TRBJ1-1 | TRBV7-3 | TRBD1 | NA | CASSLSGGEWNTEAFF | TGTGCCAGCAGCTTATCAGGGGGAGAGTGGAACACTGAAGCTTTCTTT
TRBJ1-1 | TRBV28 | NA | few | CASSLPGEAFF | TGTGCCAGCAGTCTCCCGGGGGAAGCTTTCTTT
TRBJ2-1 | TRBV19 | NA | NA | CASSPTTSSDEQFF | TGTGCCAGTAGCCCCACCACTAGCAGCGATGAGCAGTTCTTC
TRBJ1-3 | TRBV27 | NA | NA | CASSLSGSLGGNTIYF | TGTGCCAGCAGTTTATCGGGTTCGCTAGGTGGAAACACCATATATTTT
TRBJ2-2 | TRBV7-9 | NA | NA | CASSLGGILTGELFF | TGTGCCAGCAGCTTAGGCGGGATACTCACCGGGGAGCTGTTTTTT
TRBJ2-7 | TRBV13 | TRBD1 | NA | CASTSRDRSYEQYF | TGTGCCAGCACCTCCCGGGACAGGTCCTACGAGCAGTACTTC
TRBJ1-1 | TRBV2 | NA | NA | CASKVFNGGVRGNTEAFF | TGTGCCAGCAAGGTTTTCAACGGGGGAGTTCGGGGGAACACTGAAGCTTTCTTT
TRBJ1-2 | TRBV9 | NA | NA | CASSPPIGGYTF | TGTGCCAGCAGCCCCCCTATCGGTGGCTACACCTTC
TRBJ1-5 | TRBV6-5 | TRBD1 | once | CATQGQGDQPQHF | TGTGCCACCCAGGGACAGGGGGATCAGCCCCAGCATTTT
TRBJ1-1 | TRBV10-3 | NA | NA | CVTTAGDTEAFF | TGTGTCACTACGGCAGGGGACACTGAAGCTTTCTTT
TRBJ1-5 | TRBV7-9 | NA | NA | CASSFGGRGQPQHF | TGTGCCAGCAGCTTCGGGGGGCGAGGACAGCCCCAGCATTTT
TRBJ2-1 | TRBV5-1 | NA | NA | CASTSPTGLSSNEQFF | TGCGCCAGCACCTCCCCAACGGGACTTTCAAGCAATGAGCAGTTCTTC